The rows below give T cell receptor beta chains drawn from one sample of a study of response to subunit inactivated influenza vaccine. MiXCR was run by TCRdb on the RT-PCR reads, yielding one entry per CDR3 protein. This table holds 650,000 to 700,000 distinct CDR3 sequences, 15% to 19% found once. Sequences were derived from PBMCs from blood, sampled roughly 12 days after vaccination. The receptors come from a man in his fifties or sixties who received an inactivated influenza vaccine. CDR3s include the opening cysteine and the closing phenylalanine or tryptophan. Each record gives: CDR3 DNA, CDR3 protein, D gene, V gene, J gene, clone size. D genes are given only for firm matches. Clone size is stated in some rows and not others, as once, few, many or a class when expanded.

TGCAGTGCTAGAGGGACTTCCGAGCAGTACTTC,CSARGTSEQYF,.,TRBV20-1,TRBJ2-7,few
TGTGCCAGCAGTTACAGGGTCTCAAATGGCTACACCTTC,CASSYRVSNGYTF,.,TRBV6-2/TRBV6-3,TRBJ1-2,.
TGTGCCAGCGCTCGAGGGTCTAGCGGACGCACAGATACGCAGTATTTT,CASARGSSGRTDTQYF,TRBD2,TRBV2,TRBJ2-3,few
TGTGCCAGCACCAACCAAGGGGGGAATGAGCAGTTCTTC,CASTNQGGNEQFF,.,TRBV2,TRBJ2-1,once
TGTGCCAGCAGCTTAGATACATCCCCACGGGCCTACGAGCAGTACTTC,CASSLDTSPRAYEQYF,.,TRBV11-2,TRBJ2-7,few
TGCGCCAGCAGCTTGGCTACAGGGGGAGGTGAAAAACTGTTTTTT,CASSLATGGGEKLFF,TRBD1,TRBV5-1,TRBJ1-4,.
TGTGCCAGCAGTAAGAGGGGGCTCGGAGACAATGAGCAGTTCTTC,CASSKRGLGDNEQFF,TRBD1,TRBV25-1,TRBJ2-1,.
TGTGCCAGCAGCAACAAGGGGCCTCGCGGAGATACGCAGTATTTT,CASSNKGPRGDTQYF,.,TRBV3-1,TRBJ2-3,few
TGTGCCAGCAGCTCCCCTATGGCTAGCGGACTTTACGAGCAGTACTTC,CASSSPMASGLYEQYF,TRBD2,TRBV7-9,TRBJ2-7,few
TGTGCCAGCAGTTACTCGAGCAAGCGAGGAGCTTTCTTT,CASSYSSKRGAFF,.,TRBV6-2/TRBV6-3,TRBJ1-1,few
TGTGCCAGCAGTACGACTAGCCCAATCACAGATACGCAGTATTTT,CASSTTSPITDTQYF,TRBD2,TRBV12-3/TRBV12-4,TRBJ2-3,.
TGTGCCAGCAGTTATCGCGGACTAGCTGACGAGCAGTACTTC,CASSYRGLADEQYF,TRBD2,TRBV6-2/TRBV6-3,TRBJ2-7,few
TGCGCCAGCAGCTTCGCAAGACAGGGTGACACCTACGAGCAGTACTTC,CASSFARQGDTYEQYF,TRBD1,TRBV5-1,TRBJ2-7,.
TGCGCCAGCAGCCCGGCTCGGCTAGCGGACCATGTTAGGGGCTCCTACGAGCAGTACTTC,CASSPARLADHVRGSYEQYF,TRBD2,TRBV5-1,TRBJ2-7,few
TGCAGCGTTGAGAGGTTGGGTTCGGGTTCACCCCTCCACTTT,CSVERLGSGSPLHF,.,TRBV29-1,TRBJ1-6,few
TGTGCCAGCAGCTTAGAATCACAGGGTGGGGCGTATTTT,CASSLESQGGAYF,.,TRBV7-2,TRBJ2-3,many
TGCAGCGTAAGCGTGGTCTCCTACAATGAGCAGTTCTTC,CSVSVVSYNEQFF,.,TRBV29-1,TRBJ2-1,.
TGCGCCAGCAGCCAAGGCCTAGCGGGGGGGCCCACAGATACGCAGTATTTT,CASSQGLAGGPTDTQYF,TRBD2,TRBV4-1,TRBJ2-3,.